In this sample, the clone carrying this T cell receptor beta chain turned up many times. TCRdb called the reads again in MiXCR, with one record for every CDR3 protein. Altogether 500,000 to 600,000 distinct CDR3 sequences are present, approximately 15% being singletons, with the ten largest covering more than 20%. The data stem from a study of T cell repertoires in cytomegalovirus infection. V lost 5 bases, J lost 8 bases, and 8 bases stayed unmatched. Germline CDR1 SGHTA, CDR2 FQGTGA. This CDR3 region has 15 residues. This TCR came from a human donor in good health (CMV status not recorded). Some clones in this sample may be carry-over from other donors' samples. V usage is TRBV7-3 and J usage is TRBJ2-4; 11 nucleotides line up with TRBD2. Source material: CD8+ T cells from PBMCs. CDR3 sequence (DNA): TGTGCCAGCAGCCGGGAGGGGACTAGCGGACACATTCAGTACTTC. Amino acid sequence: CASSREGTSGHIQYF.